This TCR beta chain is from a study of blood T cell repertoires in COVID-19. Those enrolled, adults aged 18 to 89 years, came from 24 US areas. Measured with immunoSEQ multiplex PCR; TCRdb has only the in-frame clones, and not every one. The data show about 470,000 clones, around 90% seen once. Trimming stripped 4 bases from V and 3 bases from J, with 16 bases between. CDR3 length equals 15 residues. From germline, CDR1 is SGHRS and CDR2 YFSETQ. The chain has TRBV5-1 and TRBJ1-2; TRBD1 might be the D (6 bases). The clonotype was recovered from a woman younger than 30 who had recovered from COVID-19. The specimen was PBMCs or T cells enriched from blood (not recorded which). CDR3 sequence (DNA): TGCGCCAGCAGCCCCTCAGGACAGAATGACTATGGCTACACCTTC. It is translated as CASSPSGQNDYGYTF.